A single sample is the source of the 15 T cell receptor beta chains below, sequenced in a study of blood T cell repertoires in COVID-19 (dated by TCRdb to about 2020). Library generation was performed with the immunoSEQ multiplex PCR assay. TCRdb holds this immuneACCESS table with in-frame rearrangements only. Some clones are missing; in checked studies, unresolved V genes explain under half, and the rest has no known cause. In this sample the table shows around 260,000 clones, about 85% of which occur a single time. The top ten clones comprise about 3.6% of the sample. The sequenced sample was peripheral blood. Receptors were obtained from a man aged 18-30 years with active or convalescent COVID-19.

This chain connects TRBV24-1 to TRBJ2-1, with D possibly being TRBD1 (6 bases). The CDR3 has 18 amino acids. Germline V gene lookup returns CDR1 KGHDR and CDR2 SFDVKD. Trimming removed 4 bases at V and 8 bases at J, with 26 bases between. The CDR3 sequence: CATSERSDSPPSGDEQFF. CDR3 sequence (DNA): TGTGCCACCAGTGAACGCTCGGACAGTCCACCCTCAGGGGATGAGCAGTTCTTC.

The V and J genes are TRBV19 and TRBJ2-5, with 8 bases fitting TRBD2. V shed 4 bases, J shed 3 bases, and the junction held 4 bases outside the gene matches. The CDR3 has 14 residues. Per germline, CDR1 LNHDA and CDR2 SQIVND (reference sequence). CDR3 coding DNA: TGTGCCAGTAGTACCCCCGGGGGGGAAGAGACCCAGTACTTC. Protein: CASSTPGGEETQYF.

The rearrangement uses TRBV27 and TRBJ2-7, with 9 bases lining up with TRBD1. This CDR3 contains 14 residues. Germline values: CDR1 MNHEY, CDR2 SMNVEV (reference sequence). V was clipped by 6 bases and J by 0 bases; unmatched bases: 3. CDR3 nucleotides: TGTGCCAGCAGACAGGGACAGGGCTCCTACGAGCAGTACTTC. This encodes CASRQGQGSYEQYF.

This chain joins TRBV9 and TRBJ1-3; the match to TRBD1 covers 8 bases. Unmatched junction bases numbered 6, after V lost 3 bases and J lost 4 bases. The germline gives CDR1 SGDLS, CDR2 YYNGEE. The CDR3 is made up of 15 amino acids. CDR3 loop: CASSEDRGSGNTIYF. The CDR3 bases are TGTGCCAGCAGCGAAGACAGGGGTTCCGGAAACACCATATATTTT.

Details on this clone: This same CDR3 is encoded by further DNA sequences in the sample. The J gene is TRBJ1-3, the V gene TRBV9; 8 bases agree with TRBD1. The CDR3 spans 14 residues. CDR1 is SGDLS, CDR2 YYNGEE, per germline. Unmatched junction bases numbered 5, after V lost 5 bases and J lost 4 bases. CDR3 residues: CASSLQGDGNTIYF. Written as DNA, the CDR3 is TGTGCCAGCAGTTTACAGGGGGACGGAAACACCATATATTTT.

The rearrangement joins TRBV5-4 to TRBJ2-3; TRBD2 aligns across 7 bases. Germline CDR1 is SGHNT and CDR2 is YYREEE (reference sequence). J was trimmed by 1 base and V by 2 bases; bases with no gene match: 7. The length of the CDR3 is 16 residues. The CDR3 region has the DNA TGTGCCAGCAGCTTAGAACTGCTAGCGGGCACAGATACGCAGTATTTT. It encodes CASSLELLAGTDTQYF.

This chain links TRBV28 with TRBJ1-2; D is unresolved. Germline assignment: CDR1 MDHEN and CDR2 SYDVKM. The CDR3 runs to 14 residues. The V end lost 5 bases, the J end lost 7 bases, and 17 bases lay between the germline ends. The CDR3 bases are TGTGCCAGCAGTCCCCGGGAACTAGGGAGTGGCTACACCTTC. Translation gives CASSPRELGSGYTF.

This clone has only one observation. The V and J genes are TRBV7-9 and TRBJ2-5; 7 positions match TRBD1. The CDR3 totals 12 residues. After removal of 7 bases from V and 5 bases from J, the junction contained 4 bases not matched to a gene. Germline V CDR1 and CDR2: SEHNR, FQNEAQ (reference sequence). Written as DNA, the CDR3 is TGTGCCAGCAACAGGGGATCGGAGACCCAGTACTTC. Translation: CASNRGSETQYF.

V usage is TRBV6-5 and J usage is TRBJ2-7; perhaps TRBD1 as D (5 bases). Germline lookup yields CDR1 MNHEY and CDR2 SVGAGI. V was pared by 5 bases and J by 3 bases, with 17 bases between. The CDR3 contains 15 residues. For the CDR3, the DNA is TGTGCCAGCAGTCCCAGGGTGGCAAGCTTCTACGAGCAGTACTTC. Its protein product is CASSPRVASFYEQYF.

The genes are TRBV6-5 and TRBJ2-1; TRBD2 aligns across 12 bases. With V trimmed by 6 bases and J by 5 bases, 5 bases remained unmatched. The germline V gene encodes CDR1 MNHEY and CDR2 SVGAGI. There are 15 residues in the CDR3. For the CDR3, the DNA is TGTGCCAGCAGCTTACTAGCGGGGGGCCACAATGAGCAGTTCTTC. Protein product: CASSLLAGGHNEQFF.

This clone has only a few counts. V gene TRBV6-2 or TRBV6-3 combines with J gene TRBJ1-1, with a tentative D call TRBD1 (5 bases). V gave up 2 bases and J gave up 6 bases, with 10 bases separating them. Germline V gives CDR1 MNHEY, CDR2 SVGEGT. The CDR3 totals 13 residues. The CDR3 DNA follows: TGTGCCAGCAGTTACCCGGGGGAGGCTGAAGCTTTCTTT. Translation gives CASSYPGEAEAFF.

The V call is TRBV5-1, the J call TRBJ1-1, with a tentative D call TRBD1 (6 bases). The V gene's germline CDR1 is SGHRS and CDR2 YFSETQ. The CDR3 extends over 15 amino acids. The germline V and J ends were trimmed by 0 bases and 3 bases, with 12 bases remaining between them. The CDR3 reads CASSLVNPGDTEAFF. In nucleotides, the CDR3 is TGCGCCAGCAGCTTGGTAAATCCAGGGGACACTGAAGCTTTCTTT.

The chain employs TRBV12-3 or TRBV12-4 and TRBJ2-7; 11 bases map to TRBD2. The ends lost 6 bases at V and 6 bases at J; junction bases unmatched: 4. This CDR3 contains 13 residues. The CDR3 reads CASRTTSGSEQYF. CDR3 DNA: TGTGCCAGCAGAACAACTAGCGGGAGCGAGCAGTACTTC.

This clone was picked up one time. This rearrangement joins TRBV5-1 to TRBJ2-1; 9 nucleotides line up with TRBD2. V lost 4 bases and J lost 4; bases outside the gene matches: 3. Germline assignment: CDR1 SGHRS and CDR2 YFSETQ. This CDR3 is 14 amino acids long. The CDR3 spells CASSGLAGYNEQFF. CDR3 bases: TGCGCCAGCAGCGGGCTAGCGGGGTACAATGAGCAGTTCTTC.

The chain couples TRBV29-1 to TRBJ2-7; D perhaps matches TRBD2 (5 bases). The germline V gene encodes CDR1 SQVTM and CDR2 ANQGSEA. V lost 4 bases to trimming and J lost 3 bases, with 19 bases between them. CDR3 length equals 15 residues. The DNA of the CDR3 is TGCAGCGTTGGGACTCTCGGAGCCCCCGTCTACGAGCAGTACTTC. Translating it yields CSVGTLGAPVYEQYF.